The clone carrying this T cell receptor (beta chain) was counted only a few times. The data stem from a study of blood T cell repertoires in COVID-19. Study at large: From the United States, Italy and Spain came samples of acute and convalescent COVID-19. T cells, B-cell-depleted T cells, or PBMCs supplied cDNA or gDNA.

TCRdb's copy holds only in-frame clones and misses some; the assay was immunoSEQ multiplex PCR. Of fewer than 500,000 clones listed, roughly 88% were seen once; the top ten hold about 1.5%. This receptor was identified in a woman in her thirties with active or convalescent COVID-19. The material sequenced was peripheral blood.

CDR3 protein: CASSFLGGADTQYF. The CDR3 DNA sequence: TGTGCCAGCAGCTTCTTGGGGGGTGCAGATACGCAGTATTTT. The V call is TRBV5-6, the J call TRBJ2-3; possible D gene TRBD2, 6 bases. V was cut by 2 bases and J by 4 bases, with 11 bases left in between. Germline V gene sequence: CDR1 SGHDT, CDR2 YYEEEE. The CDR3 is 14 residues long.